These 24 T cell receptor beta chains came from one sample sequenced in a study of cytomegalovirus exposure and HLA in healthy donors. Primers: 60 Vbeta forward and 13 Jbeta reverse. This table comes from immunoSEQ multiplex PCR, and its TCRdb copy is limited to in-frame clones, with some not included. The sample includes under 200,000 clones, more than 60% of them seen just once. Source material: PBMCs. These receptors all come from a woman between 45 and 60 years old in good health and CMV-seropositive.

This clone appeared a few times. This chain connects TRBV2 to TRBJ1-6; 7 nucleotides align to TRBD1. From germline, CDR1 is SNHLY and CDR2 FYNNEI. The V gene end was trimmed by 2 bases and the J gene end by 9 bases; junction bases not matched to a gene: 7. The CDR3 has 15 residues. CDR3 residues: CASSEPGQRSSPLHF. The DNA of the CDR3 is TGTGCCAGCAGTGAACCGGGACAGCGTTCTTCACCCCTCCACTTT.

This clone was seen a few times. V usage is TRBV2 and J usage is TRBJ1-1; D possibly corresponds to TRBD1 (6 bases). The CDR3 has 14 residues. CDR1 is SNHLY and CDR2 is FYNNEI in the germline V gene. V was trimmed by 6 bases and J by 0 bases, leaving 11 bases between them. CDR3 protein: CASRDSLMNTEAFF. In nucleotides, the CDR3 is TGTGCCAGCAGGGACAGCCTCATGAACACTGAAGCTTTCTTT.

This rearrangement joins TRBV6-6 to TRBJ1-2, with TRBD1 matching 7 bases. There are 14 residues in the CDR3. V lost 6 bases, J lost 4 bases, and 8 bases stayed unmatched. Germline assignment: CDR1 MNHNY and CDR2 SVGAGI (reference sequence). CDR3 nucleotide sequence: TGTGCCAGCAGACCCGGACAGGCTCGCTATGGCTACACCTTC. Amino acids: CASRPGQARYGYTF.

The genes are TRBV4-3 and TRBJ1-5; D may be TRBD1 (5 bases). This CDR3 has 15 amino acids. Germline CDR1 and CDR2: LGHNA and YSLEER. V shed 4 bases and J shed 8 bases, with 18 bases lying between them. The CDR3 sequence is CASSPHVGEREPQHF. CDR3 nucleotide sequence: TGCGCCAGCAGCCCACATGTAGGGGAAAGGGAGCCCCAGCATTTT.

Regarding this clone: Compared with germline, one end of the junction differs, possibly owing to a read error. Other DNA sequences in the same sample also yield this CDR3. The chain combines TRBV5-1 with TRBJ2-6, with D maybe TRBD1 (5 bases). Germline-derived CDR1 and CDR2 are SGHRS and YFSETQ. This CDR3 has 15 residues. The CDR3 is CASSLGGSGANGLTF. CDR3 sequence (DNA): TGCGCCAGCAGCTTGGGGGGCTCTGGGGCCAACGGCCTGACTTTC.

This chain connects TRBV10-3 to TRBJ1-2, with D possibly TRBD1 on 5 matching bases. The CDR3 covers 15 residues. Trimming cost V 4 bases and J 4 bases, with 16 bases left between them. CDR1 is ENHRY and CDR2 is SYGVKD in the germline V gene. CDR3 protein: CAISAEWRGSYGYTF. The CDR3 DNA reads as TGTGCCATCAGTGCCGAGTGGAGGGGCAGCTATGGCTACACCTTC.

This rearrangement joins TRBV7-8 to TRBJ2-6; the D is unclear. Germline lookup yields CDR1 SGHVS and CDR2 FQNEAQ. V lost 1 base and J 0 bases, leaving 16 bases between the germline ends. The CDR3 has 19 residues. The CDR3 DNA follows: TGTGCCAGCAGCTTAGGGCGGTTCCCTATGAGCTCTGGGGCCAACGTCCTGACTTTC. This codes for CASSLGRFPMSSGANVLTF.

The chain's CDR3 is CASRASGIGTQYF. CDR3 in DNA: TGTGCCAGCCGTGCTAGCGGAATTGGGACCCAGTACTTC. This chain links TRBV6-1 with TRBJ2-5, with 7 bases that match TRBD2. From germline, CDR1 is MNHNS and CDR2 SASEGT. The CDR3 loop spans 13 amino acids. V was pared by 8 bases and J by 7 bases, with 10 bases of the junction left unmatched.

The chain is built from TRBV7-2 and TRBJ2-5; the match to TRBD2 covers 14 bases. The DNA end is more similar to TRBJ2-7, so the J call may be wrong. The CDR3 extends over 16 amino acids. Looked up from germline, CDR1 is SGHTA and CDR2 is FQGNSA. The CDR3 is CASSLEGTSGSYEQYF. CDR3 nucleotides: TGTGCCAGCAGCCTGGAGGGGACTAGCGGGAGCTACGAGCAGTACTTC.

The chain uses TRBV5-1 and TRBJ1-3; TRBD1 matches 7 bases. The CDR3 spans 15 residues. Trimming removed 2 bases from V and 1 base from J; junction bases left unmatched: 3. The germline gives CDR1 SGHRS, CDR2 YFSETQ. The CDR3 coding sequence is TGCGCCAGCAGCTTAGACAGGGTATCTGGAAACACCATATATTTT. Its translation: CASSLDRVSGNTIYF. The variable domain in full, completed from reference TRBV5-1 and TRBJ1-3, reads KAGVTQTPRYLIKTRGQQVTLSCSPISGHRSVSWYQQTPGQGLQFLFEYFSETQRNKGNFPGRFSGRQFSNSRSEMNVSTLELGDSALYLCASSLDRVSGNTIYFGEGSWLTVV.

V usage is TRBV7-2 and J usage is TRBJ2-1, with 9 bases lining up with TRBD2. Germline V gene lookup returns CDR1 SGHTA and CDR2 FQGNSA. The CDR3 loop spans 16 amino acids. The V segment lost 4 bases and the J segment 8 bases; nucleotides outside the gene matches: 12. CDR3 sequence reads: CASSSALAGSRDEQFF. CDR3 nucleotide sequence: TGTGCCAGCAGCTCCGCACTAGCGGGCTCTCGGGATGAGCAGTTCTTC.

The rearrangement uses TRBV7-9 and TRBJ1-1, with D uncertain. The V gene's germline CDR1 is SEHNR and CDR2 FQNEAQ (reference sequence). The length of the CDR3 is 13 residues. Trimming cost V 1 base and J 7 bases, with 10 bases left between them. The CDR3 region is CASSLEPALEAFF. In DNA form, the CDR3 reads TGTGCCAGCAGCTTAGAACCAGCGCTTGAAGCTTTCTTT.

V and J are TRBV5-6 and TRBJ2-1; TRBD2 might be the D (6 bases). Germline V gene data show CDR1 as SGHDT and CDR2 as YYEEEE. Between the trimmed V and J ends, which lost 9 bases and 1 base, there was a span of 17 bases. This CDR3 has 15 amino acids. CDR3: CATFRGWTSYNEQFF. CDR3 coding DNA: TGTGCCACATTCCGGGGGTGGACTTCCTACAATGAGCAGTTCTTC.

The V gene is TRBV28, the J gene TRBJ2-7; 8 nucleotides match TRBD2. This CDR3 contains 15 residues. Trimming took 3 bases from V and 1 from J; bases not matched to a gene: 5. CDR1 and CDR2 (germline): MDHEN, SYDVKM. The CDR3 bases are TGTGCCAGCAGTTTTAGCGGGGCCTCTTCCTACGAGCAGTACTTC. The encoded protein is CASSFSGASSYEQYF.

The V gene is TRBV9, the J gene TRBJ2-2; a weak D match, TRBD1 (6 bases). The CDR3 extends over 18 amino acids. V lost 2 bases and J 0 bases, leaving 17 bases between the germline ends. From germline, CDR1 is SGDLS and CDR2 YYNGEE. Written as DNA, the CDR3 is TGTGCCAGCAGCGTCCGGGACACCCGACCACCGAACACCGGGGAGCTGTTTTTT. Translating it yields CASSVRDTRPPNTGELFF.

This rearrangement joins TRBV19 to TRBJ1-2, with a tentative D call TRBD1 (5 bases). The CDR3 spans 16 residues. V lost 3 bases to trimming and J lost 6 bases, with 20 bases between them. CDR1 is LNHDA, CDR2 SQIVND, per germline (reference sequence). CDR3 sequence reads: CASSIPPGRGWDGYTF. The CDR3 DNA reads as TGTGCCAGTAGTATCCCCCCGGGGCGGGGATGGGATGGCTACACCTTC.

The V gene is TRBV19, the J gene TRBJ1-5, with 12 bases aligning to TRBD1. V dropped 3 bases and J dropped 5; count of bases not matched to a gene: 11. The CDR3 is made up of 18 amino acids. Per the germline V gene, CDR1 is LNHDA and CDR2 is SQIVND (reference sequence). The chain's CDR3 is CASSILLRDRGRDQPQHF. CDR3 in DNA: TGTGCCAGTAGTATCCTTCTCAGGGACAGGGGGCGAGATCAGCCCCAGCATTTT.

The chain uses TRBV5-1 and TRBJ1-4; D ambiguous. Trimming shortened V by 4 bases and J by 8 bases, and 15 bases separated the two germline ends. In germline, CDR1 is SGHRS, CDR2 YFSETQ. The CDR3 contains 14 residues. The CDR3 loop is CASSPSATGEKLFF. CDR3 DNA sequence: TGCGCCAGCAGCCCGAGTGCTACGGGGGAAAAACTGTTTTTT.

V gene TRBV12-5 combines with J gene TRBJ1-2; 10 nucleotides line up with TRBD1. Trimming took 2 bases from V and 4 from J; bases not matched to a gene: 7. Germline CDR1 and CDR2: LGHNT and FRNRAP. The CDR3 totals 16 residues. CDR3 in DNA: TGTGCTAGTGGTTTGCCCCGAGGACAGGGGGGCTATGGCTACACCTTC. Translating it yields CASGLPRGQGGYGYTF.

The chain has TRBV6-7 and TRBJ2-6, with TRBD2 as a possible D gene (5 bases). TRBV6-7 belongs to the ORF category, with a function that is uncertain. V lost 7 bases to trimming and J lost 0 bases, with 22 bases between them. CDR3 size: 19 residues. CDR3 coding DNA: TGTGCCAGCACGGAGTGGGAGCCCACAAGCGTCTCTGGGGCCAACGTCCTGACTTTC. Translated: CASTEWEPTSVSGANVLTF.

This clone has a handful of counts. The V gene is TRBV7-2, the J gene TRBJ2-7; the match to TRBD2 covers 11 bases. Trimming took 6 bases from V and 2 from J; bases not matched to a gene: 12. The CDR3 contains 17 residues. Germline CDR1 SGHTA, CDR2 FQGNSA. CDR3 protein: CASSLLTSGAPPYEQYF. The CDR3 bases are TGTGCCAGCAGTCTACTGACTAGCGGGGCCCCCCCCTACGAGCAGTACTTC.

The V call is TRBV27, the J call TRBJ2-7; 11 bases match TRBD2. V dropped 8 bases and J dropped 2; count of bases not matched to a gene: 11. The CDR3 consists of 16 residues. Germline V gene data show CDR1 as MNHEY and CDR2 as SMNVEV (reference sequence). CDR3 amino acids: CASPKPPTSGAYEQYF. The CDR3 region has the DNA TGTGCCAGCCCAAAACCACCGACTAGCGGGGCCTACGAGCAGTACTTC.

V usage is TRBV2 and J usage is TRBJ1-1, with unresolved D. V was pared by 4 bases and J by 4 bases, with 19 bases between. The CDR3 contains 16 residues. In germline, CDR1 is SNHLY, CDR2 FYNNEI. DNA for the CDR3: TGTGCCAGCAGTGGGGTCGGGGAGGGTGCCAGCACTGAAGCTTTCTTT. This codes for CASSGVGEGASTEAFF.

V and J are TRBV10-3 and TRBJ2-2; no reliable D call. The CDR3 extends over 13 amino acids. Germline CDR1 and CDR2: ENHRY and SYGVKD. Trimming pared 4 bases from V and 1 base from J, leaving 4 bases between. The CDR3 spells CAISGENTGELFF. The DNA of the CDR3 is TGTGCCATCAGTGGCGAGAACACCGGGGAGCTGTTTTTT.